A selection of T cell receptor beta chains follows, all from one sample in a study of CD8+ T cells in alopecia areata. This table comes from immunoSEQ multiplex PCR, and its TCRdb copy is limited to in-frame clones, with some not included. Counted here are more than 110,000 clones, about three fifths occurring once; the ten biggest clones make up nearly 6.5%. This material consisted of CD4+ T cells sorted from blood, taken at week 0. These receptors were taken from a human donor with alopecia areata. Each CDR3 is given with its conserved first and last residue. The D gene is left open where the match is weak. For some rows the clone size is stated as once, few or many, or as a class when expanded; others skip it.

v_gene: TRBV4-3; j_gene: TRBJ2-3; abundance: NA; d_gene: TRBD2; CDR3aa: CASSQRPSGGSTDTQYF; CDR3nt: TGCGCCAGCAGCCAGCGGCCTAGCGGGGGAAGCACAGATACGCAGTATTTT
v_gene: TRBV5-1; j_gene: TRBJ2-5; abundance: NA; d_gene: TRBD2; CDR3aa: CASSLGASGGQETQYF; CDR3nt: TGCGCCAGCAGCTTGGGAGCTAGCGGGGGCCAAGAGACCCAGTACTTC
v_gene: TRBV7-8; j_gene: TRBJ2-7; abundance: NA; d_gene: NA; CDR3aa: CASSSFEGGSYEQYF; CDR3nt: TGTGCCAGCAGCTCATTTGAGGGGGGCTCCTACGAGCAGTACTTC
v_gene: TRBV18; j_gene: TRBJ2-3; abundance: NA; d_gene: NA; CDR3aa: CASSLTRDTQYF; CDR3nt: TGTGCCAGCTCACTTACCCGAGATACGCAGTATTTT
v_gene: TRBV5-4; j_gene: TRBJ2-7; abundance: NA; d_gene: NA; CDR3aa: CASSLIRGQNYEQYF; CDR3nt: TGTGCCAGCAGCTTGATCCGAGGGCAGAACTACGAGCAGTACTTC
v_gene: TRBV7-3; j_gene: TRBJ2-3; abundance: NA; d_gene: NA; CDR3aa: CASSPTGRGTDTQYF; CDR3nt: TGTGCCAGCAGCCCAACCGGCAGGGGCACAGATACGCAGTATTTT
v_gene: TRBV11-2; j_gene: TRBJ2-1; abundance: few; d_gene: TRBD2; CDR3aa: CASRARLAGGRYNEQFF; CDR3nt: TGTGCCAGCAGGGCCCGGCTAGCGGGGGGGCGCTACAATGAGCAGTTCTTC
v_gene: TRBV23-1; j_gene: TRBJ1-2; abundance: NA; d_gene: NA; CDR3aa: CASSQSGPLFSSYGYTF; CDR3nt: TGCGCCAGCAGTCAATCGGGGCCTCTCTTCTCCTCATATGGCTACACCTTC
v_gene: TRBV5-4; j_gene: TRBJ2-3; abundance: few; d_gene: NA; CDR3aa: CASSYSGDTQYF; CDR3nt: TGTGCCAGCAGCTATAGCGGAGATACGCAGTATTTT
v_gene: TRBV14; j_gene: TRBJ2-1; abundance: NA; d_gene: TRBD2; CDR3aa: CASSQETSGLYNEQFF; CDR3nt: TGTGCCAGCAGCCAAGAAACTAGCGGCTTATACAATGAGCAGTTCTTC
v_gene: TRBV4-3; j_gene: TRBJ1-1; abundance: NA; d_gene: NA; CDR3aa: CASSQDVTGTEAFF; CDR3nt: TGCGCCAGCAGCCAAGATGTAACAGGGACTGAAGCTTTCTTT
v_gene: TRBV7-9; j_gene: TRBJ1-5; abundance: NA; d_gene: TRBD1; CDR3aa: CASSLTGVQPQHF; CDR3nt: TGTGCCAGCAGCTTGACAGGGGTTCAGCCCCAGCATTTT
v_gene: TRBV7-9; j_gene: TRBJ2-7; abundance: NA; d_gene: NA; CDR3aa: CASSPGGDRNYEQYF; CDR3nt: TGTGCCAGCAGCCCCGGTGGGGACCGCAACTACGAGCAGTACTTC
v_gene: TRBV5-1; j_gene: TRBJ2-2; abundance: few; d_gene: NA; CDR3aa: CASSLGTANTGELFF; CDR3nt: TGCGCCAGCAGCTTGGGTACGGCGAACACCGGGGAGCTGTTTTTT
v_gene: TRBV29-1; j_gene: TRBJ1-2; abundance: NA; d_gene: NA; CDR3aa: CSVGGRANYGYTF; CDR3nt: TGCAGCGTTGGTGGCAGGGCCAACTATGGCTACACCTTC
v_gene: TRBV7-3; j_gene: TRBJ2-5; abundance: NA; d_gene: TRBD1; CDR3aa: CASSMGTPGGTQYF; CDR3nt: TGTGCCAGCAGCATGGGAACTCCAGGGGGGACCCAGTACTTC
v_gene: TRBV2; j_gene: TRBJ2-2; abundance: NA; d_gene: NA; CDR3aa: CASSAAGPNTGELFF; CDR3nt: TGTGCCAGCAGTGCAGCGGGTCCAAACACCGGGGAGCTGTTTTTT
v_gene: TRBV5-4; j_gene: TRBJ1-2; abundance: few; d_gene: NA; CDR3aa: CASSLDYGRLYGYTF; CDR3nt: TGTGCCAGCAGCTTGGATTACGGCAGGCTCTATGGCTACACCTTC
v_gene: TRBV9; j_gene: TRBJ2-3; abundance: NA; d_gene: NA; CDR3aa: CASSVGGPDTQYF; CDR3nt: TGTGCCAGCAGCGTCGGGGGACCAGATACGCAGTATTTT
v_gene: TRBV7-2; j_gene: TRBJ1-5; abundance: few; d_gene: TRBD1; CDR3aa: CASSKGTGEVGNQPQHF; CDR3nt: TGTGCCAGCAGCAAAGGAACAGGGGAGGTTGGCAATCAGCCCCAGCATTTT
v_gene: TRBV7-2; j_gene: TRBJ2-3; abundance: few; d_gene: NA; CDR3aa: CASTPFRGGLTDTQYF; CDR3nt: TGTGCCAGCACCCCTTTCCGCGGGGGCCTCACAGATACGCAGTATTTT
v_gene: TRBV15; j_gene: TRBJ2-3; abundance: NA; d_gene: TRBD2; CDR3aa: CATSRDPSGGTDTQYF; CDR3nt: TGTGCCACCAGCAGAGATCCTAGCGGGGGTACAGATACGCAGTATTTT
v_gene: TRBV5-1; j_gene: TRBJ2-7; abundance: few; d_gene: TRBD1; CDR3aa: CASSRTGISYEQYF; CDR3nt: TGCGCCAGCAGCAGGACAGGGATTTCCTACGAGCAGTACTTC
v_gene: TRBV2; j_gene: TRBJ2-2; abundance: few; d_gene: NA; CDR3aa: CAIRGTSNTGELFF; CDR3nt: TGTGCCATTCGGGGAACCTCGAACACCGGGGAGCTGTTTTTT
v_gene: TRBV29-1; j_gene: TRBJ2-5; abundance: NA; d_gene: TRBD2; CDR3aa: CSVGTSGGVETQYF; CDR3nt: TGCAGCGTTGGGACTAGCGGGGGAGTAGAGACCCAGTACTTC
v_gene: TRBV2; j_gene: TRBJ1-1; abundance: NA; d_gene: NA; CDR3aa: CASRSGQTLGAFF; CDR3nt: TGTGCCAGCAGGAGTGGACAGACCTTGGGAGCTTTCTTT
v_gene: TRBV7-9; j_gene: TRBJ1-2; abundance: NA; d_gene: TRBD1; CDR3aa: CAGSSVTGTYGYTF; CDR3nt: TGTGCCGGCAGTTCTGTGACAGGGACCTATGGCTACACCTTC
v_gene: TRBV2; j_gene: TRBJ2-7; abundance: NA; d_gene: NA; CDR3aa: CATRDSTYEQYF; CDR3nt: TGTGCCACCCGGGACTCAACCTACGAGCAGTACTTC
v_gene: TRBV29-1; j_gene: TRBJ2-1; abundance: once; d_gene: NA; CDR3aa: CSASGTPSYNEQFF; CDR3nt: TGCAGCGCCTCCGGGACACCTTCCTACAATGAGCAGTTCTTC
v_gene: TRBV29-1; j_gene: TRBJ1-2; abundance: NA; d_gene: TRBD1; CDR3aa: CSGDRVRYGYTF; CDR3nt: TGCAGCGGGGACAGGGTCCGTTATGGCTACACCTTC
v_gene: TRBV10-1; j_gene: TRBJ2-3; abundance: many; d_gene: NA; CDR3aa: CASSVGGAGGDTQYF; CDR3nt: TGCGCCAGCAGTGTTGGGGGGGCCGGTGGAGATACGCAGTATTTT
v_gene: TRBV25-1; j_gene: TRBJ2-2; abundance: NA; d_gene: TRBD1; CDR3aa: CASSRTGRRTGELFF; CDR3nt: TGTGCCAGTTCGAGGACAGGGAGGAGGACCGGGGAGCTGTTTTTT
v_gene: TRBV9; j_gene: TRBJ1-2; abundance: NA; d_gene: NA; CDR3aa: CASSAGPGVRRYTF; CDR3nt: TGTGCCAGCAGCGCAGGACCGGGGGTTCGGCGCTACACCTTC
v_gene: TRBV18; j_gene: TRBJ1-4; abundance: NA; d_gene: TRBD1; CDR3aa: CASSHDRDNEKLFF; CDR3nt: TGTGCCAGCTCACACGACAGGGATAATGAAAAACTGTTTTTT
v_gene: TRBV2; j_gene: TRBJ2-5; abundance: once; d_gene: TRBD1; CDR3aa: CASSRQGLREETQYF; CDR3nt: TGTGCCAGCAGTAGACAGGGGTTGAGAGAGGAGACCCAGTACTTC
v_gene: TRBV29-1; j_gene: TRBJ2-7; abundance: few; d_gene: TRBD1; CDR3aa: CSVESGQGSSYEQYF; CDR3nt: TGCAGCGTTGAATCCGGACAGGGGTCGTCCTACGAGCAGTACTTC
v_gene: TRBV7-9; j_gene: TRBJ1-6; abundance: NA; d_gene: TRBD1; CDR3aa: CASSFDREDPLHF; CDR3nt: TGTGCCAGCAGCTTCGACAGGGAAGACCCCCTCCACTTT
v_gene: TRBV6-5; j_gene: TRBJ1-2; abundance: NA; d_gene: NA; CDR3aa: CASSPPRGGGYGYTF; CDR3nt: TGTGCCAGCAGTCCCCCGAGAGGCGGGGGATATGGCTACACCTTC
v_gene: TRBV5-1; j_gene: TRBJ1-1; abundance: NA; d_gene: NA; CDR3aa: CASSSLGIEDTEAFF; CDR3nt: TGCGCCAGCAGCTCACTAGGGATTGAGGACACTGAAGCTTTCTTT
v_gene: TRBV19; j_gene: TRBJ1-2; abundance: NA; d_gene: TRBD1; CDR3aa: CASSEQGEIGGYTF; CDR3nt: TGTGCCAGTAGCGAACAGGGGGAGATCGGTGGCTACACCTTC